This TCR beta chain came from a study of shared clonotypes between healthy human individuals. Assay: immunoSEQ multiplex PCR; the TCRdb copy retains only in-frame clones and omits some. The repertoire has roughly 650,000 clones, almost 97% of them found once; the top ten carry 0.057%. V was pared by 5 bases and J by 3 bases, with 10 bases between. In germline, CDR1 is MNHEY, CDR2 SMNVEV (reference sequence). The CDR3 covers 13 residues. This TCR derives from a woman under 40 in good health. V is TRBV27 and J is TRBJ1-1; TRBD1 is a possible D gene (5 bases). Sequencing was carried out using naive CD4+ T cells sorted from blood. Subset described: CD45RA+ positively selected. The DNA for the CDR3 is TGTGCCAGCAGTCCTATGACAGACACTGAAGCTTTCTTT. The encoded protein is CASSPMTDTEAFF.